A selection of T cell receptor beta chains follows, all from one sample in a study of blood T cell repertoires in COVID-19. Repertoires were generated with immunoSEQ multiplex PCR, while TCRdb's copy carries only in-frame clones and drops some. The data contain a few hundred thousand clones, about 90% of them singletons. Input material: PBMCs or T cells enriched from blood (not recorded which). The receptors were sampled from a woman between 40 and 55 years old who had been exposed to COVID-19. Each CDR3 is given with its conserved first and last residue. Each record gives: J gene, CDR3 length, D gene, clone size, V gene, CDR3 DNA, CDR3 protein. The D gene is left open where the match is weak. Expanded clones are given a class, and other clones once, few, many or no size at all.

j_gene: TRBJ1-2
len: 13
d_gene: -
abundance: -
v_gene: TRBV28
CDR3nt: TGTGCCAGCAGCTTAGGGCTTGACTATGGCTACACCTTC
CDR3aa: CASSLGLDYGYTF

j_gene: TRBJ2-2
len: 14
d_gene: -
abundance: -
v_gene: TRBV4-3
CDR3nt: TGCGCCAGCAGCCACGCCGAGGGAACCGGGGAGCTGTTTTTT
CDR3aa: CASSHAEGTGELFF

j_gene: TRBJ2-5
len: 13
d_gene: TRBD1
abundance: -
v_gene: TRBV6-5
CDR3nt: TGTGCCAGCAGATGGACAGGGAAAGAGACCCAGTACTTC
CDR3aa: CASRWTGKETQYF

j_gene: TRBJ1-4
len: 17
d_gene: TRBD1
abundance: -
v_gene: TRBV7-9
CDR3nt: TGTGCCAGCAGCCAACGGACAGGGGCGAAAACTAATGAAAAACTGTTTTTT
CDR3aa: CASSQRTGAKTNEKLFF

j_gene: TRBJ2-6
len: 18
d_gene: TRBD2
abundance: -
v_gene: TRBV2
CDR3nt: TGTGCCAGCAAGGGACTAGCGGACGACCTCACTGGGGCCAACGTCCTGACTTTC
CDR3aa: CASKGLADDLTGANVLTF

j_gene: TRBJ2-7
len: 15
d_gene: TRBD2
abundance: -
v_gene: TRBV4-3
CDR3nt: TGCGCCAGCAGCCAAGATCCACTAGCGGTCTACGAGCAGTACTTC
CDR3aa: CASSQDPLAVYEQYF

j_gene: TRBJ1-2
len: 15
d_gene: -
abundance: -
v_gene: TRBV6-5
CDR3nt: TGTGCCAGCAGTTCAATGAGCTATATTAACTATGGCTACACCTTC
CDR3aa: CASSSMSYINYGYTF

j_gene: TRBJ2-3
len: 16
d_gene: -
abundance: -
v_gene: TRBV3-1/TRBV3-2
CDR3nt: TGTGCCAGCAGTAACCGCAGGACGGGGGTCACAGATACGCAGTATTTT
CDR3aa: CASSNRRTGVTDTQYF

j_gene: TRBJ1-1
len: 14
d_gene: TRBD1
abundance: -
v_gene: TRBV7-8
CDR3nt: TGTGCCAGCAGTCTGGACAGGGAAGACACTGAAGCTTTCTTT
CDR3aa: CASSLDREDTEAFF

j_gene: TRBJ2-2
len: 15
d_gene: TRBD1
abundance: -
v_gene: TRBV6-5
CDR3nt: TGTGCCACCCTCCGGGGACAGGGGGTAACCGGGGAGCTGTTTTTT
CDR3aa: CATLRGQGVTGELFF

j_gene: TRBJ2-5
len: 15
d_gene: TRBD2
abundance: -
v_gene: TRBV11-3
CDR3nt: TGTGCCAGCAGCTTCCGCGGGGGGGCCGGAGAGACCCAGTACTTC
CDR3aa: CASSFRGGAGETQYF

j_gene: TRBJ2-5
len: 15
d_gene: TRBD2
abundance: -
v_gene: TRBV9
CDR3nt: TGTGCCAGCAGCGCAAGACTAGCGGGGGAAGAGACCCAGTACTTC
CDR3aa: CASSARLAGEETQYF

j_gene: TRBJ2-4
len: 13
d_gene: TRBD2
abundance: once
v_gene: TRBV6-5
CDR3nt: TGTGCCAGCAAGGAGGGAGGGAAAAACATTCAGTACTTC
CDR3aa: CASKEGGKNIQYF

j_gene: TRBJ2-3
len: 16
d_gene: TRBD2
abundance: -
v_gene: TRBV4-2
CDR3nt: TGTGCCAGCAGCCAAGTCCCGGGGGGGCCGACAGATACGCAGTATTTT
CDR3aa: CASSQVPGGPTDTQYF

j_gene: TRBJ1-5
len: 16
d_gene: TRBD1
abundance: few
v_gene: TRBV16
CDR3nt: TGTGCCAGCAGCCAACCCGGGACAGGGAACAATCAGCCCCAGCATTTT
CDR3aa: CASSQPGTGNNQPQHF

j_gene: TRBJ2-3
len: 20
d_gene: TRBD2
abundance: -
v_gene: TRBV29-1
CDR3nt: TGCAGCGTTGAAGGGGAGCTTGATAGCGGGAGATCATCTCTGGCAGATACGCAGTATTTT
CDR3aa: CSVEGELDSGRSSLADTQYF

j_gene: TRBJ1-1
len: 13
d_gene: -
abundance: many
v_gene: TRBV2
CDR3nt: TGTGCCAGCCTACAGGCCCTCCGGGAGAAAGCTTTCTTT
CDR3aa: CASLQALREKAFF

j_gene: TRBJ2-2
len: 14
d_gene: -
abundance: few
v_gene: TRBV6-5
CDR3nt: TGTGCCAGCAAGAAAACAGCGAACACCGGGGAGCTGTTTTTT
CDR3aa: CASKKTANTGELFF

j_gene: TRBJ1-2
len: 14
d_gene: -
abundance: -
v_gene: TRBV6-5
CDR3nt: TGTGCCAGCAGTTACAAGGGTGAGGGCTATGGCTACACCTTC
CDR3aa: CASSYKGEGYGYTF

j_gene: TRBJ2-2
len: 15
d_gene: -
abundance: -
v_gene: TRBV5-1
CDR3nt: TGTGCCAGCAGTTCCGACGGAGCGAACACCGGGGAGCTGTTTTTT
CDR3aa: CASSSDGANTGELFF

j_gene: TRBJ2-7
len: 15
d_gene: TRBD2
abundance: -
v_gene: TRBV28
CDR3nt: TGTGCCAGCAGTGGGTCTGGGACTAAGACCTACGAGCAGTACTTC
CDR3aa: CASSGSGTKTYEQYF

j_gene: TRBJ1-1
len: 13
d_gene: -
abundance: -
v_gene: TRBV11-2
CDR3nt: TGTGCCAGCAGCTTCAGGGGGAACACTGAAGCTTTCTTT
CDR3aa: CASSFRGNTEAFF

j_gene: TRBJ1-6
len: 15
d_gene: -
abundance: -
v_gene: TRBV18
CDR3nt: TGTGCCAGCTCACCTATGGACATTCCCAATTCACCCCTCCACTTT
CDR3aa: CASSPMDIPNSPLHF

j_gene: TRBJ2-1
len: 12
d_gene: -
abundance: -
v_gene: TRBV7-3
CDR3nt: TGTGCCAGCAGCCAGAGCGGCAATGAGCAGTTCTTC
CDR3aa: CASSQSGNEQFF

j_gene: TRBJ2-5
len: 13
d_gene: -
abundance: -
v_gene: TRBV11-3
CDR3nt: TGTGCCAGCAGCACGACTAGGGAAGAGACCCAGTACTTC
CDR3aa: CASSTTREETQYF

j_gene: TRBJ1-2
len: 14
d_gene: TRBD1
abundance: once
v_gene: TRBV29-1
CDR3nt: TGCAGCGTTGCTGTAGGGACAGGGGTGTATGGCTACACCTTC
CDR3aa: CSVAVGTGVYGYTF

j_gene: TRBJ1-5
len: 15
d_gene: TRBD1
abundance: -
v_gene: TRBV4-3
CDR3nt: TGCGCCAGCAGCCAAGATGGGGACAGGGGTCAGCCCCAGCATTTT
CDR3aa: CASSQDGDRGQPQHF

j_gene: TRBJ2-5
len: 14
d_gene: -
abundance: -
v_gene: TRBV25-1
CDR3nt: TGTGCCAGCAGTTCGGACATCCCCCAAGAGACCCAGTACTTC
CDR3aa: CASSSDIPQETQYF

j_gene: TRBJ1-5
len: 15
d_gene: TRBD1
abundance: once
v_gene: TRBV6-5
CDR3nt: TGTGCCAGCAGTTACTCGAGTACAGGGGGTCAGCCCCAGCATTTT
CDR3aa: CASSYSSTGGQPQHF

j_gene: TRBJ2-1
len: 12
d_gene: -
abundance: -
v_gene: TRBV6-2/TRBV6-3
CDR3nt: TGTGCCAGCAGTTTTGAGCCCAATGAGCAGTTCTTC
CDR3aa: CASSFEPNEQFF

j_gene: TRBJ2-2
len: 14
d_gene: -
abundance: -
v_gene: TRBV7-7
CDR3nt: TGTGCCAGCAGCCCCCGGGGGAACACCGGGGAGCTGTTTTTT
CDR3aa: CASSPRGNTGELFF

j_gene: TRBJ1-1
len: 11
d_gene: TRBD1
abundance: -
v_gene: TRBV6-5
CDR3nt: TGTGCCAGCAGTCGACAGGGAGAAGCTTTCTTT
CDR3aa: CASSRQGEAFF

j_gene: TRBJ2-1
len: 16
d_gene: TRBD2
abundance: -
v_gene: TRBV24-1
CDR3nt: TGTGCCACCAGTGATTTTCCCCCCGGGAGGCAGGATGAGCAGTTCTTC
CDR3aa: CATSDFPPGRQDEQFF

j_gene: TRBJ2-7
len: 13
d_gene: -
abundance: -
v_gene: TRBV6-5
CDR3nt: TGTGCCAGCAAAGAGGGTCTTGTATACGAGCAGTACTTC
CDR3aa: CASKEGLVYEQYF

j_gene: TRBJ1-2
len: 13
d_gene: -
abundance: once
v_gene: TRBV6-5
CDR3nt: TGTGCCAGCAGAAGATTCGGGGAAGGCGGCTACACCTTC
CDR3aa: CASRRFGEGGYTF

j_gene: TRBJ2-2
len: 15
d_gene: -
abundance: few
v_gene: TRBV7-2
CDR3nt: TGTGCCAGCAGCTTACGCGGGGTCCCCGCCGGGGAGCTGTTTTTT
CDR3aa: CASSLRGVPAGELFF